Below, 16 T cell receptor beta chains from the same sample are listed, as sequenced in a study of low-dose radiotherapy and immunotherapy resistance in tumors. First-strand cDNA used TRAV- and TRBV-specific primers, covering alpha and beta chains. A constant-region primer paired with the V-primer adapter amplified TCRs over about 19 PCR cycles. MiXCR, run by TCRdb on the reads, gives a single entry per CDR3 protein. The table lists about 7,300 distinct CDR3 sequences, 70% to 85% of them singletons, with roughly 6% in the top ten. The receptors stem from a human donor with advanced metastatic prostate, ovarian, gallbladder or colorectal cancer (not recorded which). This table probably holds off-target reads from a library built for another chain.

The gene calls are TRBV13 and TRBJ2-1; D is uncertain. V was trimmed by 0 bases and J by 8 bases, leaving 11 bases between them. The CDR3 loop spans 14 amino acids. CDR1 and CDR2 (germline): PRHDT, FYEKMQ (reference sequence). The CDR3 here is CASSLGARGDEQFF. CDR3 nucleotide sequence: TGTGCCAGCAGCTTAGGGGCTAGAGGCGATGAGCAGTTCTTC. The whole variable domain, filled in from reference TRBV13 and TRBJ2-1, reads AAGVIQSPRHLIKEKRETATLKCYPIPRHDTVYWYQQGPGQDPQFLISFYEKMQSDKGSIPDRFSAQQFSDYHSELNMSSLELGDSALYFCASSLGARGDEQFFGPGTRLTVL.

The rearrangement links TRBV28 to TRBJ2-7, with 8 bases that match TRBD1. The CDR3 covers 14 residues. Germline V gene data show CDR1 as MDHEN and CDR2 as SYDVKM. The ends lost 7 bases at V and 1 base at J; junction bases unmatched: 6. CDR3 in DNA: TGTGCCAGCACAGAAGGGACAGGATCCTACGAGCAGTACTTC. Amino acid sequence: CASTEGTGSYEQYF.

V usage is TRBV11-2 and J usage is TRBJ2-2; D might be TRBD1 (5 bases). Germline V lookup: CDR1 SGHAT, CDR2 FQNNGV. V was cut by 1 base and J by 5 bases, with 11 bases left in between. This CDR3 is built from 15 residues. The CDR3 region is CASSLVTGFTGELFF. For the CDR3, the DNA is TGTGCCAGCAGCTTAGTTACAGGTTTTACCGGGGAGCTGTTTTTT.

The chain employs TRBV7-2 and TRBJ1-4; D gene uncertain. Germline assignment: CDR1 SGHTA and CDR2 FQGNSA. Trimming cost V 5 bases and J 0 bases, with 7 bases left between them. The CDR3 runs 14 residues. In nucleotides, the CDR3 is TGTGCCAGCAGCCCACGAACAACTAATGAAAAACTGTTTTTT. Translation: CASSPRTTNEKLFF. Based on the CDR3 plus reference TRBV7-2 and TRBJ1-4, the full variable domain is GAGVSQSPSNKVTEKGKDVELRCDPISGHTALYWYRQSLGQGLEFLIYFQGNSAPDKSGLPSDRFSAERTGGSVSTLTIQRTQQEDSAVYLCASSPRTTNEKLFFGSGTQLSVL.

This clonotype has more than one count but fewer than ten. The chain combines TRBV12-3 or TRBV12-4 with TRBJ2-5; D not certain. The ends were cut back, 5 bases at V and 5 bases at J, with 6 bases in the middle. This CDR3 region has 11 residues. CDR3 sequence (DNA): TGTGCCAGCAGTCCCCGGGAGACCCAGTACTTC. Amino acid sequence: CASSPRETQYF.

V and J are TRBV6-2 or TRBV6-3 and TRBJ1-5, with D perhaps matching TRBD1 (6 bases). Germline V CDR1 and CDR2: MNHEY, SVGEGT. The V end lost 6 bases, the J end lost 2 bases, and 14 bases lay between the germline ends. This CDR3 is built from 15 residues. The CDR3, as DNA: TGTGCCAGCAGGGGAGACAGGAGCGGCAATCAGCCCCAGCATTTT. Amino acid sequence: CASRGDRSGNQPQHF.

The chain uses TRBV5-6 and TRBJ1-2; D is possibly TRBD1 (6 bases). The CDR3 length is 14 residues. From germline, CDR1 is SGHDT and CDR2 YYEEEE. The V end was cut by 4 bases, the J end by 8 bases, with 18 bases between. The CDR3 loop is CASSPLVGAEGYTF. The CDR3 nucleotides are TGTGCCAGCAGCCCGCTGGTGGGGGCGGAGGGCTACACCTTC.

V gene TRBV2 combines with J gene TRBJ2-1; 10 positions match TRBD1. Germline values: CDR1 SNHLY, CDR2 FYNNEI. The CDR3 runs to 15 residues. Trimming took 6 bases from V and 6 from J; bases not matched to a gene: 8. The CDR3 loop reads CASRSGTGALNEQFF. The CDR3 coding sequence is TGTGCCAGCAGGTCCGGGACAGGGGCTCTCAATGAGCAGTTCTTC.

This chain links TRBV7-8 with TRBJ2-3, with TRBD2 as a possible D gene (5 bases). The CDR3 is 16 amino acids. Germline assignment: CDR1 SGHVS and CDR2 FQNEAQ. The V gene lost 1 base and the J gene lost 3 bases, with 14 bases spanning the gap. The CDR3: CASSLDLGDGTDTQYF. The CDR3 DNA follows: TGTGCCAGCAGCTTAGATTTGGGAGATGGTACAGATACGCAGTATTTT.

V usage is TRBV5-4 and J usage is TRBJ2-2; D is tentatively TRBD1 or TRBD2 (6 bases each). The V gene's germline CDR1 is SGHNT and CDR2 YYREEE (reference sequence). The length of the CDR3 is 18 residues. The V gene lost 9 bases and the J gene lost 2 bases, with 26 bases spanning the gap. CDR3 region: CATTGGGTAYGNTGELFF. CDR3 in DNA: TGTGCCACCACCGGAGGGGGAACCGCCTATGGAAACACCGGGGAGCTGTTTTTT.

CDR3 coding DNA: TGCAGCGTTGTGCGGACCTCTTTCACTGAAGCTTTCTTT. Residues: CSVVRTSFTEAFF. This chain uses TRBV29-1 with TRBJ1-1; D ambiguous. Germline-derived CDR1 and CDR2 are SQVTM and ANQGSEA. V lost 4 bases and J lost 4, with 13 bases in between. The CDR3 is 13 residues long.

This clonotype was counted once. The chain carries TRBV29-1 and TRBJ2-2, with D possibly being TRBD2 (7 bases). The V gene lost 7 bases and the J gene lost 1 base, with 16 bases spanning the gap. Germline V gene sequence: CDR1 SQVTM, CDR2 ANQGSEA. The CDR3 runs 15 residues. The CDR3 reads CSALTGGWNTGELFF. The CDR3 bases are TGCAGCGCCTTGACGGGGGGCTGGAACACCGGGGAGCTGTTTTTT.

The chain recombines TRBV3-1 with TRBJ2-5, with 8 bases fitting TRBD1. Trimming took 4 bases from V and 5 from J; bases not matched to a gene: 12. The CDR3 has 16 amino acids. The germline V gene has CDR1 LGHDT and CDR2 YNNKEL (reference sequence). CDR3 nucleotide sequence: TGTGCCAGCAGCCCCCGTGCTACAGGGGGTGGGGAGACCCAGTACTTC. Translation gives CASSPRATGGGETQYF.

As DNA, the CDR3 is TGTGCCAGCAGCTCGTTAACTAGATACCTTGTACGGAACACCGGGGAGCTGTTTTTT. Its protein product is CASSSLTRYLVRNTGELFF. The V gene is TRBV11-2, the J gene TRBJ2-2, with D perhaps matching TRBD2 (5 bases). Between the trimmed V and J ends, which lost 4 bases and 1 base, there was a span of 22 bases. CDR1 SGHAT and CDR2 FQNNGV come from the germline V gene. This CDR3 region has 19 residues.

The J gene is TRBJ2-5, the V gene TRBV4-1, with a tentative D call TRBD2 (6 bases). V gave up 0 bases and J gave up 5 bases, with 25 bases separating them. The CDR3 consists of 19 residues. CDR1 MGHRA and CDR2 YSYEKL come from the germline V gene. CDR3 DNA: TGCGCCAGCAGCCAAGAGGGGCACGGACTAACGTCCCGTTCGGAGACCCAGTACTTC. This translates into CASSQEGHGLTSRSETQYF.

Only a few counts were recorded for this clonotype. This chain uses TRBV29-1 with TRBJ2-5; 10 nucleotides agree with TRBD2. Germline V lookup: CDR1 SQVTM, CDR2 ANQGSEA. This CDR3 has 15 residues. V shed 1 base and J 2 bases; nucleotides not matched to a gene: 4. CDR3 sequence reads: CSVEGGLAVQETQYF. CDR3 in DNA: TGCAGCGTTGAAGGAGGACTAGCGGTACAAGAGACCCAGTACTTC.